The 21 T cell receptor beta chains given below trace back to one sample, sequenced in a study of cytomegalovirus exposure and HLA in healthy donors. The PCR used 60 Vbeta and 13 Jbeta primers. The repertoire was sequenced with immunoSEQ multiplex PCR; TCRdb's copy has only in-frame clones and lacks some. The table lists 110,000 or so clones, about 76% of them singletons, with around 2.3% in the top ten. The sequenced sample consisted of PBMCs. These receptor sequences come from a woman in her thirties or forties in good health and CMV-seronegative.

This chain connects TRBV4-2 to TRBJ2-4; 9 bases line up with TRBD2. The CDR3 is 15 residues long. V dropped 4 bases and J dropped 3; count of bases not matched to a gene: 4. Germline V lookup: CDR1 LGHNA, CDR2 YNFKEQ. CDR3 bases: TGTGCCAGCAGCCCTAGCGGGAAGGACAAAAACATTCAGTACTTC. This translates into CASSPSGKDKNIQYF.

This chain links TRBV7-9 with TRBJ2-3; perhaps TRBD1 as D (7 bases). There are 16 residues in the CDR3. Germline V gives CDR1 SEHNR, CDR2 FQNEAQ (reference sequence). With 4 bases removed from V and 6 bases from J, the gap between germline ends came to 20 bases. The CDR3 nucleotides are TGTGCCAGCAGCTCACGAAAGACAGGGAGCGGGGATACGCAGTATTTT. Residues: CASSSRKTGSGDTQYF.

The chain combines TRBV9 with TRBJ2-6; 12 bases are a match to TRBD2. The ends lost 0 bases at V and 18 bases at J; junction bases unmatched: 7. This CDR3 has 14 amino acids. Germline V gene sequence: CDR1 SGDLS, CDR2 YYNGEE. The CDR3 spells CASSVDTSGRSPTF. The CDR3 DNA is TGTGCCAGCAGCGTAGACACTAGCGGGAGGTCTCCGACTTTC.

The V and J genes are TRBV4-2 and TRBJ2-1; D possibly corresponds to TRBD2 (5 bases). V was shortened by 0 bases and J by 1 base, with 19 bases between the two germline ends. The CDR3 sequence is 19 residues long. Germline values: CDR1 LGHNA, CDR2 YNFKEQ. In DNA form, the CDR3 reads TGTGCCAGCAGCCAAGATAGGAGGAATAGTAAGGTTTCCTACAATGAGCAGTTCTTC. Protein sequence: CASSQDRRNSKVSYNEQFF.

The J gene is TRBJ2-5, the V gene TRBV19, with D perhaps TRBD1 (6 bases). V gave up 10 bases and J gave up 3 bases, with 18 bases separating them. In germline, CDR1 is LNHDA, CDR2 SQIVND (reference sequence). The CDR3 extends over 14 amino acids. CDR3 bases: TGTGCCACCTCATCAGGGCAGGGGAAAGAGACCCAGTACTTC. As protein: CATSSGQGKETQYF.

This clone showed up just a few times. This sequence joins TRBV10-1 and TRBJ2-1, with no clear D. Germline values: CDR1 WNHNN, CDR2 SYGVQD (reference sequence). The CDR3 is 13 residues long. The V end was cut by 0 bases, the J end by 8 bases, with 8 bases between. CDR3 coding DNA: TGCGCCAGCAGTGAGTCGGCCGGGTATGAGCAGTTCTTC. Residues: CASSESAGYEQFF.

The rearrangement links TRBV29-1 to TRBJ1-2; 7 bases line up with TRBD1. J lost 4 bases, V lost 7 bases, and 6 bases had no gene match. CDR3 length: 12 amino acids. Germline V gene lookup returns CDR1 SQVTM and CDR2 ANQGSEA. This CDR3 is CSASGTVYGYTF. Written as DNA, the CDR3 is TGCAGCGCCTCCGGGACAGTCTATGGCTACACCTTC.

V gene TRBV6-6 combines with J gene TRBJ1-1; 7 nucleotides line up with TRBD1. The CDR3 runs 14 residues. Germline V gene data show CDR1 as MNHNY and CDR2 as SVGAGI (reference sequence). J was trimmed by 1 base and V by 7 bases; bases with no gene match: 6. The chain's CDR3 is CASTRGGGNTEAFF. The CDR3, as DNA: TGTGCCAGCACCCGAGGGGGCGGGAACACTGAAGCTTTCTTT.

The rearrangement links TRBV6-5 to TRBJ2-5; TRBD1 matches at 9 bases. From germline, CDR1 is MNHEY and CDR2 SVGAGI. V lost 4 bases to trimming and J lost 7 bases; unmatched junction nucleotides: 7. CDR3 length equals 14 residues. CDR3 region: CASSSDRGKATQYF. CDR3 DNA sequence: TGTGCCAGCAGTTCCGACAGGGGGAAGGCGACCCAGTACTTC.

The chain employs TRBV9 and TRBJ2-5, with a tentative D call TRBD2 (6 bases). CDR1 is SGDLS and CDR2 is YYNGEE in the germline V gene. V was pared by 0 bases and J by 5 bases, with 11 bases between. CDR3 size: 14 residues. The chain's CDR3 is CASSVAGEAETQYF. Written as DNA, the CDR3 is TGTGCCAGCAGCGTAGCTGGGGAGGCGGAGACCCAGTACTTC.

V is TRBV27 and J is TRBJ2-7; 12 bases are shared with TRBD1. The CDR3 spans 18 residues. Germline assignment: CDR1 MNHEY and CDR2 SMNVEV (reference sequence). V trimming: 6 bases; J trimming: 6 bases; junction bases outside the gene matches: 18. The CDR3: CASSYTGTGGSGSSEQYF. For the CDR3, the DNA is TGTGCCAGCAGCTATACCGGGACAGGGGGCTCCGGAAGTAGCGAGCAGTACTTC.

The CDR3 DNA sequence: TGTGCCAGCAGTTACTCGCACAGGGCCTCCTACGAGCAGTACTTC. Protein product: CASSYSHRASYEQYF. The chain couples TRBV6-6 to TRBJ2-7; D possibly corresponds to TRBD1 (6 bases). The CDR3 totals 15 residues. CDR1 and CDR2 (germline): MNHNY, SVGAGI (reference sequence). V lost 0 bases and J lost 0, with 9 bases in between.

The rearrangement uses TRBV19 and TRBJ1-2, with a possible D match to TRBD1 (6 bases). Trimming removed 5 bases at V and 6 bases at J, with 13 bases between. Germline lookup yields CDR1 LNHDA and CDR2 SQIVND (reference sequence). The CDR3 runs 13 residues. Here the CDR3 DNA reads TGTGCCAGTAGTCCTACCCGGACAGATGGCTACACCTTC. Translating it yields CASSPTRTDGYTF.

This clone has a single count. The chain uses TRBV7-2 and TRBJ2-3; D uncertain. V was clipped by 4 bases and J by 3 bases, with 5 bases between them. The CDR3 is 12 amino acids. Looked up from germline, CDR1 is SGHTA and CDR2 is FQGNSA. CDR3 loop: CASSSRTDTQYF. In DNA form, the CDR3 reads TGTGCCAGCAGCTCGAGAACAGATACGCAGTATTTT.

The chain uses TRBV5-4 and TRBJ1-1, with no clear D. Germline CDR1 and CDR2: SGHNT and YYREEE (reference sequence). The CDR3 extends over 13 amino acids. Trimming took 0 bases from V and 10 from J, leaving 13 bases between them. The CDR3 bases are TGTGCCAGCAGCTTGGTAGGCAGCCGCGGAGCTTTCTTT. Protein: CASSLVGSRGAFF.

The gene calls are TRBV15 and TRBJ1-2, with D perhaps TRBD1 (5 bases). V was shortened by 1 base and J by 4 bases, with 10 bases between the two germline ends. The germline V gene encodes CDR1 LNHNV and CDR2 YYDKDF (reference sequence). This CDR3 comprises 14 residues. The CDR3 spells CATSRGQSTYGYTF. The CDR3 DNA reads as TGTGCCACCAGCAGAGGACAGAGTACCTATGGCTACACCTTC.

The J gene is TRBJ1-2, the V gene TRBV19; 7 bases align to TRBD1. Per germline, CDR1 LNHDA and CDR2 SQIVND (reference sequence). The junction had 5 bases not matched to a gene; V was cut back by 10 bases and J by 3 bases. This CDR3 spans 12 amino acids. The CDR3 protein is CATRDRYYGYTF. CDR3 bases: TGTGCCACCCGGGACAGATACTATGGCTACACCTTC.

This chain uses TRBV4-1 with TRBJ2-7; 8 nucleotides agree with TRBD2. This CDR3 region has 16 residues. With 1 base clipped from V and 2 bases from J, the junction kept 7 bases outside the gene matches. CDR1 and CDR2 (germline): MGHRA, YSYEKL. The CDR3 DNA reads TGCGCCAGCAGCCAAGTACCGGGACTAGGGACCTACGAGCAGTACTTC. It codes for CASSQVPGLGTYEQYF.

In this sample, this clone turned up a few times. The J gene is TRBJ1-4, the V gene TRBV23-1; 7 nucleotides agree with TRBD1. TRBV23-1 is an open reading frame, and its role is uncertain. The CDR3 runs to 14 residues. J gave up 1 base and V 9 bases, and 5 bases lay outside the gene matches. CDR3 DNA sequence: TGCGCCAGAGCCAACAGGGGAACTAATGAAAAACTGTTTTTT. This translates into CARANRGTNEKLFF.

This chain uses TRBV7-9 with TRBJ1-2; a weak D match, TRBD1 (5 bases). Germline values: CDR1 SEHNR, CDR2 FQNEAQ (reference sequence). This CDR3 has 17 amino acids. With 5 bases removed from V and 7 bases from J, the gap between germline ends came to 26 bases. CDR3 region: CASSRAGGTLEFGGYTF. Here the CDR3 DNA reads TGTGCCAGCAGCCGGGCTGGAGGGACGCTCGAGTTCGGTGGCTACACCTTC.

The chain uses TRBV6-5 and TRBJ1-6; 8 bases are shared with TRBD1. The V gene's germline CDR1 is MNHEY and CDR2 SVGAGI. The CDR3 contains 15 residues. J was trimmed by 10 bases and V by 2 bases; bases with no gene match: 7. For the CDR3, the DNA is TGTGCCAGCAGTTACGGGACAGGCCCTGACTCACCCCTCCACTTT. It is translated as CASSYGTGPDSPLHF.